Each of the 13 T cell receptor beta chains below was sequenced from the same sample in a study of blood T cell repertoires in COVID-19. Clones were read by immunoSEQ multiplex PCR, and TCRdb kept only the in-frame ones, dropping some. The data contain around 190,000 clones, about 85% of them singletons. The sample was peripheral blood. These receptors all stem from a man aged 25 to 40 with acute or convalescent COVID-19.

This clone was counted between two and nine times. The chain links TRBV9 to TRBJ1-6; 10 nucleotides line up with TRBD1. J gave up 8 bases and V 4 bases, and 9 bases lay outside the gene matches. In germline, CDR1 is SGDLS, CDR2 YYNGEE. There are 16 residues in the CDR3. CDR3 DNA sequence: TGTGCCAGCAGCTCGGAAGACAGGGGGCTGTATTCACCCCTCCACTTT. Translation gives CASSSEDRGLYSPLHF.

This clone was counted once. The chain carries TRBV29-1 and TRBJ2-3; 9 positions match TRBD2. Germline V gene sequence: CDR1 SQVTM, CDR2 ANQGSEA. The CDR3 runs 14 residues. The V gene end was trimmed by 5 bases and the J gene end by 5 bases; junction bases not matched to a gene: 8. CDR3 in DNA: TGCAGCGTTAAGTCGGGAGCGGGGGGAGATACGCAGTATTTT. As protein: CSVKSGAGGDTQYF.

The J gene is TRBJ1-2, the V gene TRBV28; 7 bases map to TRBD1. Germline lookup yields CDR1 MDHEN and CDR2 SYDVKM. The V and J ends lost 6 bases and 4 bases, in that order; junction bases with no gene match: 8. The CDR3 has 14 amino acids. CDR3 coding DNA: TGTGCCAGCAGGAGGACAGGAACCACCTATGGCTACACCTTC. This codes for CASRRTGTTYGYTF.

The table lists this clone with a count of one. The J gene is TRBJ1-2, the V gene TRBV5-6; weak D call: TRBD1 (5 bases). The CDR3 is 12 amino acids. Germline CDR1 reads SGHDT; CDR2 reads YYEEEE. V was clipped by 4 bases and J by 7 bases, with 11 bases between them. This chain's CDR3 is CASSGADGGYTF. CDR3 in DNA: TGTGCCAGCAGCGGGGCGGACGGTGGCTACACCTTC.

This clone was seen a single time. The same CDR3 also results from other DNA sequences found in this sample. The chain has TRBV27 and TRBJ1-3, with D maybe TRBD1 (5 bases). CDR1 is MNHEY and CDR2 is SMNVEV in the germline V gene (reference sequence). The length of the CDR3 is 13 residues. V lost 5 bases and J lost 3, with 8 bases in between. The CDR3 sequence is CASSATGGNTIYF. DNA for the CDR3: TGTGCCAGCAGTGCTACAGGTGGAAACACCATATATTTT.

This clone was counted only a few times. The genes are TRBV10-3 and TRBJ1-1, with 7 bases fitting TRBD1. The CDR3 contains 16 residues. The junction had 16 bases not matched to a gene; V was cut back by 1 base and J by 11 bases. Looked up from germline, CDR1 is ENHRY and CDR2 is SYGVKD. The CDR3 nucleotides are TGTGCCATCAGTGAGTGGAAGGGACAGACCATGCTGGGTGCTTTCTTT. Amino acid sequence: CAISEWKGQTMLGAFF.

Worth noting for this clone: At the DNA level, this CDR3 is encoded by other sequences in the same sample as well. The chain carries TRBV13 and TRBJ2-1, with 11 bases aligning to TRBD2. The CDR3 is made up of 16 amino acids. With V trimmed by 5 bases and J by 6 bases, 9 bases remained unmatched. Germline CDR1 is PRHDT and CDR2 is FYEKMQ (reference sequence). CDR3 sequence reads: CASSPGGLAGRNEQFF. CDR3 DNA: TGTGCCAGCAGCCCGGGAGGACTAGCGGGTCGCAATGAGCAGTTCTTC.

V and J are TRBV6-2 or TRBV6-3 and TRBJ1-5, with TRBD1 identical over 10 bases. V lost 4 bases and J lost 4; bases outside the gene matches: 7. The CDR3 extends over 16 amino acids. Per the germline V gene, CDR1 is MNHEY and CDR2 is SVGEGT. CDR3 sequence: CASSSYGTGANQPQHF. In nucleotides, the CDR3 is TGTGCCAGCAGTTCCTATGGGACAGGGGCGAATCAGCCCCAGCATTTT.

The rearrangement links TRBV3-1 (or the pseudogene TRBV3-2) to TRBJ1-6; 8 bases map to TRBD1. Looked up from germline, CDR1 is LGHDT and CDR2 is YNNKEL (reference sequence). V dropped 6 bases and J dropped 6; count of bases not matched to a gene: 4. This CDR3 contains 14 residues. The CDR3 reads CASRPGTGNSPLHF. Written as DNA, the CDR3 is TGTGCCAGCAGACCCGGGACAGGTAATTCACCCCTCCACTTT.

The rearrangement links TRBV7-3 to TRBJ1-2, with 7 bases fitting TRBD1. CDR1 is SGHTA and CDR2 is FQGTGA in the germline V gene. J gave up 2 bases and V 5 bases, and 2 bases lay outside the gene matches. The CDR3 contains 13 residues. The CDR3, as DNA: TGTGCCAGCAGCCCGGACAGGAACTATGGCTACACCTTC. Its protein is CASSPDRNYGYTF. The full variable domain, completed using reference TRBV7-3 and TRBJ1-2, is GAGVSQTPSNKVTEKGKYVELRCDPISGHTALYWYRQSLGQGPEFLIYFQGTGAADDSGLPNDRFFAVRPEGSVSTLKIQRTERGDSAVYLCASSPDRNYGYTFGSGTRLTVV.

This sequence joins TRBV6-5 and TRBJ1-6, with D possibly being TRBD1 (6 bases). Germline assignment: CDR1 MNHEY and CDR2 SVGAGI. This CDR3 comprises 16 residues. Trimming removed 0 bases at V and 7 bases at J, with 13 bases between. The CDR3 region is CASSYSMGQGNSPLHF. CDR3 DNA: TGTGCCAGCAGTTACTCGATGGGCCAGGGGAATTCACCCCTCCACTTT.

The V gene is TRBV9, the J gene TRBJ2-1; D not resolved. CDR1 SGDLS and CDR2 YYNGEE come from the germline V gene. CDR3 length equals 15 residues. V was shortened by 0 bases and J by 0 bases, with 7 bases between the two germline ends. The CDR3, as DNA: TGTGCCAGCAGCGTAGCGGCTAGCTCCTACAATGAGCAGTTCTTC. This translates into CASSVAASSYNEQFF.

The genes are TRBV30 and TRBJ2-7; TRBD2 is a possible D gene (5 bases). CDR1 is GTSNPN, CDR2 SVGIG, per germline (reference sequence). This CDR3 has 14 residues. V was clipped by 1 base and J by 7 bases, with 17 bases between them. The CDR3 sequence: CAWSAQETPGEQYF. CDR3 nucleotide sequence: TGTGCCTGGAGTGCCCAAGAAACGCCGGGGGAGCAGTACTTC.